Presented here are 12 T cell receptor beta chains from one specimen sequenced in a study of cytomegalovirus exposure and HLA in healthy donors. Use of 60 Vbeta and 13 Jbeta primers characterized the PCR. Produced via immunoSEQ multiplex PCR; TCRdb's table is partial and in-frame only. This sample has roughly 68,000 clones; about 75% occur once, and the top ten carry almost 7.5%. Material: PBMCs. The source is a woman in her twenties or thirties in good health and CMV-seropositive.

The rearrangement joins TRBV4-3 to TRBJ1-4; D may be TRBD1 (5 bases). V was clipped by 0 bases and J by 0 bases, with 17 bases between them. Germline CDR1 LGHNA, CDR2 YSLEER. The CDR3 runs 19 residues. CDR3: CASSQEFSGYEATNEKLFF. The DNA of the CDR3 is TGCGCCAGCAGCCAAGAGTTCTCAGGGTATGAGGCAACTAATGAAAAACTGTTTTTT.

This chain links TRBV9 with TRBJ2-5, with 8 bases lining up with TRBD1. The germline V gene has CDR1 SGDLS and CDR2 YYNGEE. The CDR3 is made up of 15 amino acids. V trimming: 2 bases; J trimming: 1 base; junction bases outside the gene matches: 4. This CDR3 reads CASSVLDRGQETQYF. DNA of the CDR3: TGTGCCAGCAGCGTCCTAGACAGGGGCCAAGAGACCCAGTACTTC.

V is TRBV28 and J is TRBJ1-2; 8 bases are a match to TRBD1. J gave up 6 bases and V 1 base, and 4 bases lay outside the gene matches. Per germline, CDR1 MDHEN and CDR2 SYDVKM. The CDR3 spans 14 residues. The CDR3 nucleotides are TGTGCCAGCAGTTTATTCGGGACAGGTGATGGCTACACCTTC. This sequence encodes CASSLFGTGDGYTF.

The CDR3 region is CASSPGTGGGTEAFF. CDR3 in DNA: TGTGCCAGCAGTCCCGGGACAGGGGGCGGCACTGAAGCTTTCTTT. This chain uses TRBV6-1 with TRBJ1-1, with 12 positions matching TRBD1. Trimming took 5 bases from V and 4 from J; bases not matched to a gene: 5. The length of the CDR3 is 15 residues. Germline V lookup: CDR1 MNHNS, CDR2 SASEGT.

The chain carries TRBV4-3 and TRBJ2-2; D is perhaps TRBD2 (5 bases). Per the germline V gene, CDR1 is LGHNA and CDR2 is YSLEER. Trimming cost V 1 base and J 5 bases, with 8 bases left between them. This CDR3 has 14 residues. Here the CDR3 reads CASSQGTYTGELFF. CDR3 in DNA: TGCGCCAGCAGCCAAGGGACTTATACCGGGGAGCTGTTTTTT.

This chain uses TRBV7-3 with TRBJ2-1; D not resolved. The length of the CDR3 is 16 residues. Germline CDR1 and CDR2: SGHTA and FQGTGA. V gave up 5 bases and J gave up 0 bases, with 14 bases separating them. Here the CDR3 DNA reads TGTGCCAGCAGCCCCGGTCGTGCGAGCTCCTACAATGAGCAGTTCTTC. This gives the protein CASSPGRASSYNEQFF.

The CDR3 sequence: CASSLAFNEQFF. CDR3 nucleotides: TGCGCCAGCAGCCTAGCTTTCAATGAGCAGTTCTTC. The chain links TRBV5-1 to TRBJ2-1; maybe TRBD2 (5 bases). Looked up from germline, CDR1 is SGHRS and CDR2 is YFSETQ. Trimming stripped 4 bases from V and 6 bases from J, with 8 bases between. This CDR3 is built from 12 residues.

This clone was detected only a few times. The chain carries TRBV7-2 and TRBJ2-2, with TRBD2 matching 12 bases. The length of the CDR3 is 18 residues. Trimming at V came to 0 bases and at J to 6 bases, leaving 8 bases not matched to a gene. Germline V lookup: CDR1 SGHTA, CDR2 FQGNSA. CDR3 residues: CASSLALQLAGGAGELFF. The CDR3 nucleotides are TGTGCCAGCAGCTTAGCGCTCCAACTAGCGGGAGGAGCCGGGGAGCTGTTTTTT.

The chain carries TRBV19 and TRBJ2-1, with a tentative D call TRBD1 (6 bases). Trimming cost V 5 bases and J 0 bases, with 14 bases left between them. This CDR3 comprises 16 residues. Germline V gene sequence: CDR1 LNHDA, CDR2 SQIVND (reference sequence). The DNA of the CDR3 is TGTGCCAGTAGTCCCAGGACAGCCAGCTCCTACAATGAGCAGTTCTTC. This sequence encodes CASSPRTASSYNEQFF.

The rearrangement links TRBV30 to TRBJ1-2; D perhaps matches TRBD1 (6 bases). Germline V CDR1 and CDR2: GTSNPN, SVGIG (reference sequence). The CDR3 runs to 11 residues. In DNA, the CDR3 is TGTGCACGCCAGGGGAATTATGGCTACACCTTC. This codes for CARQGNYGYTF. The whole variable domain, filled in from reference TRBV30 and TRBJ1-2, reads SQTIHQWPATLVQPVGSPLSLECTVEGTSNPNLYWYRQAAGRGLQLLFYSVGIGQISSEVPQNLSASRPQDRQFILSSKKLLLSDSGFYLCARQGNYGYTFGSGTRLTVV.

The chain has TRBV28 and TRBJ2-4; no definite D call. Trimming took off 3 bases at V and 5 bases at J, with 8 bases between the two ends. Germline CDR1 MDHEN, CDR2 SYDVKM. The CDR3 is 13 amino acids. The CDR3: CASSLPKENIQYF. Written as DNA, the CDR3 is TGTGCCAGCAGTTTGCCTAAAGAAAACATTCAGTACTTC.

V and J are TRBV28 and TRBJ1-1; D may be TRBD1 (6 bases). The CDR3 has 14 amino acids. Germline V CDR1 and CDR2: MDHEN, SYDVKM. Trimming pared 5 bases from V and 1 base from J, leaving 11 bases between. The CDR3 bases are TGTGCCAGCAGTCCCGGGACATCGAACACTGAAGCTTTCTTT. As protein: CASSPGTSNTEAFF.